This T cell receptor (beta chain) was identified in a study of CD8+ T cells in alopecia areata. Unmatched junction bases numbered 1, after V lost 8 bases and J lost 8 bases. Germline V CDR1 and CDR2: MNHEY, SVGAGI. This CDR3 comprises 11 residues. The treatment: oral pan-JAK inhibitor, 5-10 mg twice daily. cDNA reverse transcribed from extracted RNA served as the sequencing template. Using immunoSEQ multiplex PCR, the repertoire was profiled, and TCRdb retains in-frame clones only, with some absent. The sample lists approximately 160,000 clones; 60% were seen once. This chain joins TRBV6-5 and TRBJ1-2, with 11 bases that match TRBD1. The receptor comes from a human donor with alopecia areata. Material: CD4+ T cells sorted from blood, obtained at week 24, from a patient treated with tofacitinib. The CDR3 loop reads CASGTGGGYTF. As DNA, the CDR3 is TGTGCCAGCGGGACAGGGGGAGGCTACACCTTC.